These T cell receptor beta chains were read from a single sample in a study of T cell changes during pregnancy in multiple sclerosis. The data were produced by immunoSEQ multiplex PCR, yet TCRdb's version contains in-frame clones alone and is incomplete. The repertoire holds 66,000 or so clones, with roughly 91% as singletons. Sequencing was performed on CD8+ T cells from peripheral blood mononuclear cells, taken before pregnancy. The source of these receptors is a female donor with multiple sclerosis, enrolled in a pregnancy study. Each CDR3 is given with its conserved first and last residue. A D gene is named only where the DNA matches it firmly. Some rows mark clone size as missing; the rest say once, few, many or name a class of expanded clone.

D: TRBD2; size: .; V: TRBV19; J: TRBJ2-7; DNA: TGTGCCACCGCGATAGCGGGGGGGCCTTACGAGCAGTACTTC; CDR3: CATAIAGGPYEQYF
D: .; size: .; V: TRBV19; J: TRBJ2-1; DNA: TGTGCCAGTAGTTCACCGGGATCCTCCTACAATGAGCAGTTCTTC; CDR3: CASSSPGSSYNEQFF
D: TRBD1; size: .; V: TRBV19; J: TRBJ2-7; DNA: TGTGCCAGTAGTATGGGACAGGGGGGGATCTACGAGCAGTACTTC; CDR3: CASSMGQGGIYEQYF
D: TRBD1; size: .; V: TRBV19; J: TRBJ1-5; DNA: TGTGCCAGTAGTCCGGGGGACAGGAGCAATCAGCCCCAGCATTTT; CDR3: CASSPGDRSNQPQHF
D: TRBD2; size: .; V: TRBV9; J: TRBJ2-7; DNA: TGTGCCAGCGGGGAGGGCGCGCAGAACTTC; CDR3: CASGEGAQNF
D: TRBD2; size: .; V: TRBV2; J: TRBJ2-1; DNA: TGTGCCAGCAGACCCGGGGGGGGGAGCTCCTACAATGAGCAGTTCTTC; CDR3: CASRPGGGSSYNEQFF
D: .; size: .; V: TRBV13; J: TRBJ1-4; DNA: TGTGCCAGCAGCTTATGGCAGGAAGGTGAAAAACTGTTTTTT; CDR3: CASSLWQEGEKLFF
D: .; size: few; V: TRBV7-9; J: TRBJ2-1; DNA: TGTGCCAGCAGCGTTGTTGGGGGGGCCCTCTTCAATGAGCAGTTCTTC; CDR3: CASSVVGGALFNEQFF
D: .; size: .; V: TRBV5-1; J: TRBJ2-2; DNA: TGCGCCAGCAGCTACCCCGGGACTCCAGGATCCGGGGAGCTGTTTTTT; CDR3: CASSYPGTPGSGELFF
D: TRBD2; size: .; V: TRBV4-2; J: TRBJ2-3; DNA: TGTGCCAGCAGCCAAGTGGCAAGCGGGGATACAGATACGCAGTATTTT; CDR3: CASSQVASGDTDTQYF
D: TRBD2; size: .; V: TRBV2; J: TRBJ2-5; DNA: TGTGCCAGCAAAGTTAGCGGGGGAACCCAAGAGACCCAGTACTTC; CDR3: CASKVSGGTQETQYF
D: .; size: .; V: TRBV7-2; J: TRBJ2-7; DNA: TGTGCCAGCAGCTTGGGGGGCGGGGGTTCCTACGAGCAGTACTTC; CDR3: CASSLGGGGSYEQYF
D: .; size: .; V: TRBV19; J: TRBJ1-1; DNA: TGTGCCAGTAGTCCGGTACGAGGGACTGAAGCTTTCTTT; CDR3: CASSPVRGTEAFF
D: .; size: .; V: TRBV5-6; J: TRBJ1-3; DNA: TGTGCCAGCAGCTTGGAGTTCGGGGGGAACACCATATATTTT; CDR3: CASSLEFGGNTIYF
D: TRBD1; size: once; V: TRBV5-4; J: TRBJ1-2; DNA: TGTGCCAGCAGCTTAGGGACAGGGGGGCCCTATGGCTACACCTTC; CDR3: CASSLGTGGPYGYTF
D: .; size: .; V: TRBV4-2; J: TRBJ1-6; DNA: TGTGCCAGCAGCCTAGGCCCCGGGTCCGAAAATTCACCCCTCCACTTT; CDR3: CASSLGPGSENSPLHF
D: TRBD2; size: .; V: TRBV2; J: TRBJ2-4; DNA: TGTGCCAGCAGAGACGGGGGGGCCAAAAACATTCAGTACTTC; CDR3: CASRDGGAKNIQYF